These 10 T cell receptor beta chains were all obtained from the same sample, sequenced in a study of Graves' ophthalmopathy and Graves' hyperthyroidism. Amplification of the TCR beta CDR3 regions used RNA transcripts (as template). Second-round multiplex PCR came after a first-round RT-PCR that employed HTBI primers. TCRdb re-called the multiplex PCR reads with MiXCR, one entry per CDR3 protein. The table includes approximately 160,000 distinct CDR3 sequences, approximately 40% detected once. The material sequenced was peripheral blood. The receptors derive from a man aged 25-45 years with Graves' ophthalmopathy.

This clonotype was counted many times. As DNA, the CDR3 is TGTGCCAGCAGTTTTATTCAAGAGACCCAGTACTTC. As protein: CASSFIQETQYF. The chain joins TRBV28 to TRBJ2-5; D not certain. V shed 3 bases and J shed 2 bases, with 4 bases lying between them. The germline gives CDR1 MDHEN, CDR2 SYDVKM. The CDR3 has 12 amino acids.

The CDR3 is CASSPPMTEMNTEAFF. Here the CDR3 DNA reads TGCGCCAGCAGCCCCCCGATGACAGAGATGAACACTGAAGCTTTCTTT. The chain joins TRBV5-1 to TRBJ1-1, with D possibly TRBD1 on 5 matching bases. V lost 4 bases and J lost 0, with 16 bases in between. Germline V CDR1 and CDR2: SGHRS, YFSETQ. The CDR3 is 16 residues long.

DNA for the CDR3: TGCAGTGCTAGAGCCACACTCCCCGGGGCGGGAGGGCCCTACGAGCAGTACTTC. It yields the protein CSARATLPGAGGPYEQYF. The rearrangement joins TRBV20-1 to TRBJ2-7; 9 bases line up with TRBD2. Germline CDR1 and CDR2: DFQATT and SNEGSKA (reference sequence). The CDR3 is 18 amino acids. V shed 1 base and J 2 bases; nucleotides not matched to a gene: 15.

This chain connects TRBV27 to TRBJ1-2; the D gene is possibly TRBD1 (5 bases). Trimming left V 5 bases short and J 10 bases short, with 14 bases between. Germline assignment: CDR1 MNHEY and CDR2 SMNVEV (reference sequence). The CDR3 extends over 12 amino acids. DNA for the CDR3: TGTGCCAGCAGTACCCCAGGGTCTCACTACACCTTC. Protein product: CASSTPGSHYTF.

This clonotype has ten or more counts. This chain joins TRBV15 and TRBJ1-1; 7 bases are shared with TRBD1. Trimming cost V 2 bases and J 0 bases; bases outside gene matches: 9. The germline gives CDR1 LNHNV, CDR2 YYDKDF (reference sequence). The CDR3 is 17 amino acids. CDR3 nucleotides: TGTGCCACCAGCAGACCACGGACAGGATTTATGAACACTGAAGCTTTCTTT. This gives the protein CATSRPRTGFMNTEAFF. The full variable domain, in which reference TRBV15 and TRBJ1-1 provide the parts outside the CDR3, is DAMVIQNPRYQVTQFGKPVTLSCSQTLNHNVMYWYQQKSSQAPKLLFHYYDKDFNNEADTPDNFQSRRPNTSFCFLDIRSPGLGDTAMYLCATSRPRTGFMNTEAFFGQGTRLTVV.

Ten or more counts support this clonotype. The chain carries TRBV29-1 and TRBJ1-3; 8 bases fit TRBD1. The V gene end was trimmed by 5 bases and the J gene end by 6 bases; junction bases not matched to a gene: 6. This CDR3 is 13 amino acids long. CDR1 and CDR2 from the germline V gene are SQVTM and ANQGSEA. The CDR3 spells CSVRDRLENTIYF. CDR3 in DNA: TGCAGCGTTCGGGACAGGCTGGAAAACACCATATATTTT.

The V call is TRBV27, the J call TRBJ1-1; 7 nucleotides match TRBD1. Germline V lookup: CDR1 MNHEY, CDR2 SMNVEV (reference sequence). The CDR3 loop spans 15 amino acids. J gave up 5 bases and V 4 bases, and 10 bases lay outside the gene matches. CDR3 nucleotides: TGTGCCAGCAGTTCCTCGACAGGGAGAGGGACTGAAGCTTTCTTT. Amino acid sequence: CASSSSTGRGTEAFF.

This clonotype occurred many times. The rearrangement uses TRBV19 and TRBJ1-2, with 9 bases fitting TRBD1. V gave up 4 bases and J gave up 5 bases; unmatched junction bases: 8. Germline CDR1 is LNHDA and CDR2 is SQIVND (reference sequence). CDR3 size: 15 residues. This CDR3 reads CASSRRDRDAYGYTF. In DNA, the CDR3 is TGTGCCAGTAGTAGACGGGACAGGGACGCATATGGCTACACCTTC.

The V and J genes are TRBV6-5 and TRBJ2-7, with TRBD2 matching 7 bases. The CDR3 length is 14 residues. Germline CDR1 MNHEY, CDR2 SVGAGI. V shed 2 bases and J 3 bases; nucleotides not matched to a gene: 4. The CDR3 protein is CASSYGRAGYEQYF. The CDR3 bases are TGTGCCAGCAGTTACGGGAGGGCCGGCTACGAGCAGTACTTC.

The chain couples TRBV6-5 to TRBJ2-5, with TRBD1 matching over 8 bases. The J call could be wrong; TRBJ2-7 is a better fit for the DNA end. The CDR3 sequence is 14 residues long. The germline gives CDR1 MNHEY, CDR2 SVGAGI. The CDR3: CASSYRQGLYEQYF. CDR3 bases: TGTGCCAGCAGTTACCGACAGGGGCTCTACGAGCAGTACTTC.